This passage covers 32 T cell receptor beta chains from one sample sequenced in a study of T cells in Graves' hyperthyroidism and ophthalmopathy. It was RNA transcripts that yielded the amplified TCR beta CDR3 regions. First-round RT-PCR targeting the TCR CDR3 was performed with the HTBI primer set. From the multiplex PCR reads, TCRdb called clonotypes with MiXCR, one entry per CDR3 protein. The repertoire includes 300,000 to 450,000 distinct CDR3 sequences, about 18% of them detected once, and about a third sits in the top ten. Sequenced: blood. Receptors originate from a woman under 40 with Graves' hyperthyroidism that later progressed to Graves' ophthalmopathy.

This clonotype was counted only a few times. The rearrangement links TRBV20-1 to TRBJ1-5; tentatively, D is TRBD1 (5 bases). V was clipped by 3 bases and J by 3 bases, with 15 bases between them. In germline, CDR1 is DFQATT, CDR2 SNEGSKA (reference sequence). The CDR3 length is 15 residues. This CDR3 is CSASNGGAINQPQHF. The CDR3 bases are TGCAGTGCTAGTAATGGAGGGGCGATCAATCAGCCCCAGCATTTT.

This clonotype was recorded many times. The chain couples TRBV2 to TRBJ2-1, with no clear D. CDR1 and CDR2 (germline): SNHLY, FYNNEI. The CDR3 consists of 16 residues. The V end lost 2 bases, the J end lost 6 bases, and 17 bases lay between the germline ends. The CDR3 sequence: CASSETPHTTINEQFF. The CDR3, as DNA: TGTGCCAGCAGTGAAACGCCCCACACGACCATCAATGAGCAGTTCTTC.

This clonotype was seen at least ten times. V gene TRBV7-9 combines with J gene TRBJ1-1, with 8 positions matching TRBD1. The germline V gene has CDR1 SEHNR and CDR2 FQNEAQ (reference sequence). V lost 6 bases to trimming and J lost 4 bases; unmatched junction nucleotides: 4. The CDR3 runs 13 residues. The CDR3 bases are TGTGCCAGCAGTATTACAGGGGGCACTGAAGCTTTCTTT. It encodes CASSITGGTEAFF.

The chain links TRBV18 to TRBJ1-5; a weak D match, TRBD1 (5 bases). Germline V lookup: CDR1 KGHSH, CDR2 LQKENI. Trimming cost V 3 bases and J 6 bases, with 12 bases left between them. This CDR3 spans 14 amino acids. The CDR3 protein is CASSPRGIGQPQHF. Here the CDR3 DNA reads TGTGCCAGCTCACCTAGGGGCATCGGTCAGCCCCAGCATTTT. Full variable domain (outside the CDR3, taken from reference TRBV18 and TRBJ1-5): NAGVMQNPRHLVRRRGQEARLRCSPMKGHSHVYWYRQLPEEGLKFMVYLQKENIIDESGMPKERFSAEFPKEGPSILRIQQVVRGDSAAYFCASSPRGIGQPQHFGDGTRLSIL.

The CDR3 nucleotides read TGTGCCAGCAGTACGACAGGAAGTTCGTCCTCTGGGGCCAACGTCCTGACTTTC. This encodes CASSTTGSSSSGANVLTF. The rearrangement uses TRBV28 and TRBJ2-6; D may be TRBD1 (6 bases). The CDR3 is 18 amino acids. CDR1 is MDHEN and CDR2 is SYDVKM in the germline V gene. V lost 5 bases and J 0 bases, leaving 17 bases between the germline ends.

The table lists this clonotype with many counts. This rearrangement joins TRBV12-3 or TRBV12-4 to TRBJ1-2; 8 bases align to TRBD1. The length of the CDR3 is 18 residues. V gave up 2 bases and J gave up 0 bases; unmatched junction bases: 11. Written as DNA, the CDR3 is TGTGCCAGCAGTTTAACCTCGACAGGGGCGAAACCTAACTATGGCTACACCTTC. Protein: CASSLTSTGAKPNYGYTF.

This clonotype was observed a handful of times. The CDR3, as DNA: TGTGCCACCAGTGACCAAGCGGGACCCACAGATACGCAGTATTTT. Its protein product is CATSDQAGPTDTQYF. V is TRBV24-1 and J is TRBJ2-3; 7 bases fit TRBD2. The length of the CDR3 is 15 residues. V trimming: 4 bases; J trimming: 2 bases; junction bases outside the gene matches: 5. Germline CDR1 is KGHDR and CDR2 is SFDVKD.

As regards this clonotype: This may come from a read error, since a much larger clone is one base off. CDR3 amino acids: CASSRDNSYEQFF. The DNA of the CDR3 is TGTGCCAGCAGCCGGGACAACTCCTACGAGCAGTTCTTC. The chain has TRBV3-1 and TRBJ2-7; possible D gene TRBD1, 6 bases. The J call is uncertain, as TRBJ2-1 better fits the DNA end. CDR3 length: 13 amino acids. Per the germline V gene, CDR1 is LGHDT and CDR2 is YNNKEL (reference sequence).

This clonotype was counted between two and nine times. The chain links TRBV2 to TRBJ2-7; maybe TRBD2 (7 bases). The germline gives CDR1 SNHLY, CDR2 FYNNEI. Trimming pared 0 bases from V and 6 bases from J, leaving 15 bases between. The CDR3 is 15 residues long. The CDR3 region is CASSEAGGALIEQYF. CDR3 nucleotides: TGTGCCAGCAGTGAAGCGGGGGGGGCTCTGATCGAGCAGTACTTC.

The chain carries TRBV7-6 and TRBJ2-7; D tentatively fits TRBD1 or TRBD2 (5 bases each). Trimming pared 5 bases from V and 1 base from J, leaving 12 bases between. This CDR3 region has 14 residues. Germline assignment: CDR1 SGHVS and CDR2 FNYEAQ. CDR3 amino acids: CASSHRDGSYEQYF. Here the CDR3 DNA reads TGTGCCAGCAGCCACCGGGACGGATCCTACGAGCAGTACTTC.

For the CDR3, the DNA is TGTGCCAGCAGCCTAGCGGGAGTGTCGAATGAGCAGTTCTTC. It specifies CASSLAGVSNEQFF. This chain uses TRBV14 with TRBJ2-1, with 9 nucleotides matching TRBD2. The CDR3 length is 14 residues. Per the germline V gene, CDR1 is SGHDN and CDR2 is FVKESK. The V and J ends lost 4 bases and 7 bases, in that order; junction bases with no gene match: 5.

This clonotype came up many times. CDR3 in amino acids: CASSEGSPLGGYTF. CDR3 sequence (DNA): TGTGCCAGCAGTGAAGGCAGCCCGTTGGGTGGCTACACCTTC. The chain combines TRBV2 with TRBJ1-2, with D uncertain. Deletions cut 1 base from V and 7 bases from J, with 13 bases between. The CDR3 is 14 residues long. Germline CDR1 and CDR2: SNHLY and FYNNEI.

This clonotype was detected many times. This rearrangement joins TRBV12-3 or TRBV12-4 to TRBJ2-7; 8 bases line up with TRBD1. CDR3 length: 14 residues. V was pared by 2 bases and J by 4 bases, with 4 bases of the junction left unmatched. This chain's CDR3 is CASSLNQGAYEQYF. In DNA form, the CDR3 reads TGTGCCAGCAGTTTAAACCAGGGGGCTTACGAGCAGTACTTC.

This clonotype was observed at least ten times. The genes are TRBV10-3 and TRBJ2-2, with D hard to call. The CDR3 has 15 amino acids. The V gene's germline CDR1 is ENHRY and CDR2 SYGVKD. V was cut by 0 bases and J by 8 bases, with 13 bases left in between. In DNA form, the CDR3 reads TGTGCCATCAGTGAGTCCGGTCCATCTAGGGGGGAGCTGTTTTTT. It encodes CAISESGPSRGELFF.

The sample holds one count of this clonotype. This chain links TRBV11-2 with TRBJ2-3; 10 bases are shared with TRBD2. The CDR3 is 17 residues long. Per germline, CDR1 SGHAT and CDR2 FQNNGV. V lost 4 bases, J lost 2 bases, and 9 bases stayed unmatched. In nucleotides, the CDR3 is TGTGCCAGCAGCTCGACAAGGACTAGCGGATTCACAGATACGCAGTATTTT. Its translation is CASSSTRTSGFTDTQYF.

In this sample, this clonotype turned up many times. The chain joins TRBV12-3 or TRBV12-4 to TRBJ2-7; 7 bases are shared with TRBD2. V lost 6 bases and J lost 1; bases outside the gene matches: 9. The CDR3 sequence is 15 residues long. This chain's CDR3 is CASSDLYGGSYEQYF. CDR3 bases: TGTGCCAGCAGCGACCTTTACGGGGGGTCCTACGAGCAGTACTTC.

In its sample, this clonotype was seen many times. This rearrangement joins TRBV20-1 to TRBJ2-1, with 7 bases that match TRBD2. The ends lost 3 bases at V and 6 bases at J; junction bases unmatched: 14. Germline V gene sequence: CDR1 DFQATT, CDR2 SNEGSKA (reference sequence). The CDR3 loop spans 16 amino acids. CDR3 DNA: TGCAGTGCTAGTGGGCCCCAAGCGGGACTATCCAATGAGCAGTTCTTC. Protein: CSASGPQAGLSNEQFF.

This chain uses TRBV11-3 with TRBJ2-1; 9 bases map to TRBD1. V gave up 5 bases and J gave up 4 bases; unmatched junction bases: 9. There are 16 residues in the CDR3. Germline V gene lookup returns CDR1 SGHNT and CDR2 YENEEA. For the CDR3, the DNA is TGTGCCAGCAGCCATCGCACCGGGACAGGGTACAATGAGCAGTTCTTC. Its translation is CASSHRTGTGYNEQFF.

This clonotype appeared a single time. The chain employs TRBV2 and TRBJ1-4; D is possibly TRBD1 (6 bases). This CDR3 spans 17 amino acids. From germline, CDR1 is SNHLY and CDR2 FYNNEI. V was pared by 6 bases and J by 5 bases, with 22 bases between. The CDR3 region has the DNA TGTGCCAGCAGCGCCGGGACATCATCTATAGGGAATGAAAAACTGTTTTTT. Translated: CASSAGTSSIGNEKLFF.

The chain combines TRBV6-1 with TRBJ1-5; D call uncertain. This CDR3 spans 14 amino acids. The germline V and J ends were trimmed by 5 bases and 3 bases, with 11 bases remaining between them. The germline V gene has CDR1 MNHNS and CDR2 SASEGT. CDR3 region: CASSLDGPNQPQHF. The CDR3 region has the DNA TGTGCCAGCAGTTTGGATGGCCCCAATCAGCCCCAGCATTTT.

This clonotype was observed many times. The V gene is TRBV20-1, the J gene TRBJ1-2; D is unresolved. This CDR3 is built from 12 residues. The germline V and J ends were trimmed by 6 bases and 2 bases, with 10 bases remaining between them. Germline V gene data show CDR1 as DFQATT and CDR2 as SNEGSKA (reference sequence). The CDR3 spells CSATRPNYGYTF. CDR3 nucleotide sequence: TGCAGTGCAACCCGACCCAACTATGGCTACACCTTC.

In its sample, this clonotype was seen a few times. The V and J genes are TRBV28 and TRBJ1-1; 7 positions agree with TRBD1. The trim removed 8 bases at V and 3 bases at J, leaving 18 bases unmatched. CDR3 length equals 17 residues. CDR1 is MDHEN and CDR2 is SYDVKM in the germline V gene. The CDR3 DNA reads TGTGCCAGCCGCCGTGACCGGACAGGTCCCCAGGACACTGAAGCTTTCTTT. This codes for CASRRDRTGPQDTEAFF.

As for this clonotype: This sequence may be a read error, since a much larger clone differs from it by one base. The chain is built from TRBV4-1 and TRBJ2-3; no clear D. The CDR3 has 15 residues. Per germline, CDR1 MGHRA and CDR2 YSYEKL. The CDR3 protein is CASSLALAVTDTQYF. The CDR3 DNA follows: TGTGCCAGCAGCTTAGCCCTCGCGGTGACAGATACGCAGTATTTT.

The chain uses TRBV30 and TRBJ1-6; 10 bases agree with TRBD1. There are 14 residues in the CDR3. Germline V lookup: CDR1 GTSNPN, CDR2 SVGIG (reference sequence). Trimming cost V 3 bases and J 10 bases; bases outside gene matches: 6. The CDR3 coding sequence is TGTGCCTGGAGCAGGCCGGGACAGGGGTCACCCCTCCACTTT. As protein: CAWSRPGQGSPLHF.

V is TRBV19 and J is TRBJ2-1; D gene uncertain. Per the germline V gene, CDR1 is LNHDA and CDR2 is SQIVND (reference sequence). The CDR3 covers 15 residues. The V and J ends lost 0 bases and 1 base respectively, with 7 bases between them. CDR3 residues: CASSIDLDSYNEQFF. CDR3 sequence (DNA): TGTGCCAGTAGTATAGATTTAGATTCCTACAATGAGCAGTTCTTC.

The CDR3 DNA reads TGTGCCAGCAGCCGGGGGGGGGATGAGCAGTTCTTC. Residues: CASSRGGDEQFF. The rearrangement links TRBV5-6 to TRBJ2-1, with 8 bases that match TRBD2. Germline V lookup: CDR1 SGHDT, CDR2 YYEEEE. V shed 4 bases and J 8 bases; nucleotides not matched to a gene: 2. This CDR3 is built from 12 residues.

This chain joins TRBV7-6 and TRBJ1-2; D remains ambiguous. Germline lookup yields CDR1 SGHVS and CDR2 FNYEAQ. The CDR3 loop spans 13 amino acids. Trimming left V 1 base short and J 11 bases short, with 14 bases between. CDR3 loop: CASSLDGISGYTF. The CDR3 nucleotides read TGTGCCAGCAGCTTAGATGGTATATCAGGATACACCTTC.

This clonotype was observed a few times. CDR3: CASSQVGRARAYNEKLFF. Here the CDR3 DNA reads TGCGCCAGCAGCCAAGTCGGGCGGGCACGGGCGTATAATGAAAAACTGTTTTTT. V is TRBV4-1 and J is TRBJ1-4, with D unresolved. Trimming removed 1 base from V and 4 bases from J, with 19 bases in between. Germline loops: CDR1 MGHRA, CDR2 YSYEKL. The CDR3 has 18 amino acids.

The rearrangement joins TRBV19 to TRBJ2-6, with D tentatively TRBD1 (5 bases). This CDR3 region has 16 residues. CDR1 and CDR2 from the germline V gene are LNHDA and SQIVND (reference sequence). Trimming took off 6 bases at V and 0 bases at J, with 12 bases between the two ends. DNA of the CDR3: TGTGCCAGTAGCCCCGGACACTACTCTGGGGCCAACGTCCTGACTTTC. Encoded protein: CASSPGHYSGANVLTF.

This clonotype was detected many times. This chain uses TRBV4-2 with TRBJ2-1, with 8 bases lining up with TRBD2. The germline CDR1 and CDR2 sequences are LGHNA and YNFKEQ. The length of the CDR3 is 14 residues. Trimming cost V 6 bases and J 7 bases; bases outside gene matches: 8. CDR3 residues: CASRGVGRGNEQFF. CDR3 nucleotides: TGTGCCAGCAGAGGTGTCGGGAGGGGGAATGAGCAGTTCTTC.

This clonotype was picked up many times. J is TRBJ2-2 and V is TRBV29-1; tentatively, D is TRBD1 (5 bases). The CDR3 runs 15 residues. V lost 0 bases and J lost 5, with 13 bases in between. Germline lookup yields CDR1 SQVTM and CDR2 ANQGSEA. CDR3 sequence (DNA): TGCAGCGTTGAAGAGGGCACCAGGGAAACCGGGGAGCTGTTTTTT. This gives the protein CSVEEGTRETGELFF.

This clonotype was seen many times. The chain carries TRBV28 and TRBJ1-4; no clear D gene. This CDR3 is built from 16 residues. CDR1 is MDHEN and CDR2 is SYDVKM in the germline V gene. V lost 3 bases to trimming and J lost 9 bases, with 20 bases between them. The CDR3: CASSFIPEEDIKKLFF. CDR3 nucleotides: TGTGCCAGCAGTTTTATCCCGGAGGAAGATATAAAAAAACTGTTTTTT.